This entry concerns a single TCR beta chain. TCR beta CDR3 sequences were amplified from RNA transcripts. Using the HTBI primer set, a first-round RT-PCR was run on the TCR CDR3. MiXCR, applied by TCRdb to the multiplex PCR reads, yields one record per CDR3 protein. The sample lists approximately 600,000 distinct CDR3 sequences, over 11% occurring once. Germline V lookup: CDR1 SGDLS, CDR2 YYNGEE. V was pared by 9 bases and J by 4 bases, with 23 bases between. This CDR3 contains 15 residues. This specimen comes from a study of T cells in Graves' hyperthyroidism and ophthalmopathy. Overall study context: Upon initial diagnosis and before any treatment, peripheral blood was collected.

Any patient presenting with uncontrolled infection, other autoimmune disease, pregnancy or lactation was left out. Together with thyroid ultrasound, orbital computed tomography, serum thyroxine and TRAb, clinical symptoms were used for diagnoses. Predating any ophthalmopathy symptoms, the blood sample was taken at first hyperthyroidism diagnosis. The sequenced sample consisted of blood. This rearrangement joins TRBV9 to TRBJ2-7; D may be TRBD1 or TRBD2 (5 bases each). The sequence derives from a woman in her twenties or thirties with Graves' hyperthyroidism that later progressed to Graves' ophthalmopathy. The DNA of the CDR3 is TGTGCCACCCGATGGTGGGACCGGGTTATTTACGAGCAGTACTTC. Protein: CATRWWDRVIYEQYF.